The clone carrying this T cell receptor (beta chain) was detected only once. Its antigen is not known. V was trimmed by 7 bases and J by 1 base, leaving 5 bases between them. The germline V gene encodes CDR1 MNHEY and CDR2 SVGAGI. The CDR3 totals 12 residues. Sorted naive or memory CD4+ cells met CEF peptides for over 9 days. This table comes from immunoSEQ multiplex PCR, and its TCRdb copy is limited to in-frame clones, with some not included. The sample records tens of thousands of clones, 77% being singletons. The data originate from a study of CD4 T cells in relation to SARS-CoV-2 and coronaviruses. The wider study: Convalescent patients were fewer than ten males and 4 females; two were Hispanic.

Sample: memory CD4+ T cells from PBMCs, cultured in vitro. The chain recombines TRBV6-5 with TRBJ2-1; unclear D gene. The source of this sequence is an adult with COVID-19. Here the CDR3 reads CASTTSYNEQFF. The CDR3 coding sequence is TGTGCCAGCACAACTTCCTACAATGAGCAGTTCTTC.